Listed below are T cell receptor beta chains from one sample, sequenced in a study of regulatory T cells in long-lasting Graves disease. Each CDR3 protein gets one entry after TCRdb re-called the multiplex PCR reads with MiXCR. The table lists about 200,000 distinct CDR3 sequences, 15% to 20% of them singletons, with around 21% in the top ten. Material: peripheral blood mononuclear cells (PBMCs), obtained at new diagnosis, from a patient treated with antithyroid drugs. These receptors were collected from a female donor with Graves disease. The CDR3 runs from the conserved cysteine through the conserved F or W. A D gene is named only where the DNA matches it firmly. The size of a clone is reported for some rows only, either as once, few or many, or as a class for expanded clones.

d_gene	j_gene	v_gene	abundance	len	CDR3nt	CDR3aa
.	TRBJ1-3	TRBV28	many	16	TGTGCCAGCAGTCGGGGCCTTGCCGGCTCTGGAAACACCATATATTTT	CASSRGLAGSGNTIYF
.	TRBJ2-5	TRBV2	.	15	TGTGCCAGCAGTGAAGCTCACAATAAACAAGAGACCCAGTACTTC	CASSEAHNKQETQYF
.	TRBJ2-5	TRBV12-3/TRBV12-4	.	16	TGTGCCAGCCGGCCGACCGGGGCAGTTGAACAGGAGACCCAGTACTTC	CASRPTGAVEQETQYF
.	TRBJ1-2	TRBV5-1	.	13	TGCGCCAGCAGCCCGACGACATATTATGGCTACACCTTC	CASSPTTYYGYTF
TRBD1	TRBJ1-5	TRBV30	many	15	TGTGCCTGGAGTCTACGGACAGGGGGGGATCAGCCCCAGCATTTT	CAWSLRTGGDQPQHF
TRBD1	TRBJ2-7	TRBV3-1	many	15	TGTGCCAGCAGCCAAACGGGACAGGGCAACTACGAGCAGTACTTC	CASSQTGQGNYEQYF
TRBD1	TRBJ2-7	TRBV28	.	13	TGTGCCAGCAGCTCGACAGGGGTCAGCAATCAGTACTTC	CASSSTGVSNQYF
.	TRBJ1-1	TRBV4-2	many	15	TGTGCCAGCAGCCAGGGGGCCGGCCTTGACACTGAAGCTTTCTTT	CASSQGAGLDTEAFF
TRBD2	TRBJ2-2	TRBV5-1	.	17	TGCGCCAGCAGCTCGTTCCCGGGACTAGCGGGAGTCGGGGAGCTGTTTTTT	CASSSFPGLAGVGELFF
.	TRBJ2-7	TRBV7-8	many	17	TGTGCCAGCAGCTTAGTAATAGGTGGGTTCCTCTCCTACGAGCAGTACTTC	CASSLVIGGFLSYEQYF
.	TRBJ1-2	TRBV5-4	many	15	TGTGCCAGCAGCGACTGGGCCGGGCGGGACTATGGCTACACCTTC	CASSDWAGRDYGYTF
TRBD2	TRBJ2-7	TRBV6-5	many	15	TGTGCCAGCAGATACGGGACTAGCGGGAACCACGAGCAGTACTTC	CASRYGTSGNHEQYF
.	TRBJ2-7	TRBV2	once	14	TGTGCCAGCAGGGAAGCGGGACAGCAGTACGAGCAGTACTTC	CASREAGQQYEQYF
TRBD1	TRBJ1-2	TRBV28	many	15	TGTGCCAGCAGTCCGGGACAGTTTTTTAACTATGGCTACACCTTC	CASSPGQFFNYGYTF
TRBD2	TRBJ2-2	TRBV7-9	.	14	TGTGCCAGCAGCGTCGGACTAGTTTCCGGGGAGCTGTTTTTT	CASSVGLVSGELFF
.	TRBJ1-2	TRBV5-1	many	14	TGCGCCAGCAGCTCCGGGGGATTCGACTATGGCTACACCTTC	CASSSGGFDYGYTF
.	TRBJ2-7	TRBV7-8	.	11	TGTGCCAGCACCCCCGGGCGGGAGCAGTACTTC	CASTPGREQYF
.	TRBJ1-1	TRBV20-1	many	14	TGCAGTGCTAGAGTGGCAGGGACGGACACTGAAGCTTTCTTT	CSARVAGTDTEAFF
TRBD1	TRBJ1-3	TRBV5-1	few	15	TGCGCCAGCAGCAGCGGGACAGGGGCTGGAAACACCATATATTTT	CASSSGTGAGNTIYF
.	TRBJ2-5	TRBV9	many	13	TGTGCCAGCAGCGCCGGAAGTGGAGAGACCCAGTACTTC	CASSAGSGETQYF
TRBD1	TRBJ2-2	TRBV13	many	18	TGTGCCAGCAGCCCCCCCTCTACCGGGACAGACAACACCGGGGAGCTGTTTTTT	CASSPPSTGTDNTGELFF
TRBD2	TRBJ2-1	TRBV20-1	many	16	TGCAGTTCCCCCCTTACGGGAGGGCCCTCCTACAATGAGCAGTTCTTC	CSSPLTGGPSYNEQFF
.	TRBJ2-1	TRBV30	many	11	TGTGCCTGGAGTCGGAACAATGAGCAGTTCTTC	CAWSRNNEQFF
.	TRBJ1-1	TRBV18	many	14	TGTGCCAGCTCACCCTTGGACAGCTACACTGAAGCTTTCTTT	CASSPLDSYTEAFF
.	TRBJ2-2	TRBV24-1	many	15	TGTGCCACCAGTCCTTGGCAGGGGCCCACCGGGGAGCTGTTTTTT	CATSPWQGPTGELFF
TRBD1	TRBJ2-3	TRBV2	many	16	TGTGCCAGCAGCACGGCGGACAGGGGGTACACAGATACGCAGTATTTT	CASSTADRGYTDTQYF
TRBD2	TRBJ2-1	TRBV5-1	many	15	TGCGCCAGCAGCGTTCTAGCGGAGGGCTACAATGAGCAGTTCTTC	CASSVLAEGYNEQFF
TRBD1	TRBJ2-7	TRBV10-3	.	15	TGTGCCATCAATAGGGGGACAGGTGCCGCCTACGAGCAGTACTTC	CAINRGTGAAYEQYF
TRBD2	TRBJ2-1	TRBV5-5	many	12	TGTGCCAGCAGCTTACAGCGGGAGCAGCAGTTCTTC	CASSLQREQQFF
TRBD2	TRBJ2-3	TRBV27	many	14	TGTGCCAGCAAAAGACTAGCGGGAGAAGATACGCAGTATTTT	CASKRLAGEDTQYF
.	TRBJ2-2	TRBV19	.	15	TGTGCCAGTAGACCAGCGCCATCATGGACCGGGGAGCTGTTTTTT	CASRPAPSWTGELFF
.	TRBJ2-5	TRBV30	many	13	TGTGCCTGGAGTGTAGATATGAGGGAGACCCAGTACTTC	CAWSVDMRETQYF
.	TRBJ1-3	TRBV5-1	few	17	TGCGCCAGCAGCTTGGGAAGACAGGCGAGCTCTGGAAACACCATATATTTT	CASSLGRQASSGNTIYF
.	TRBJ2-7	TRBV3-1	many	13	TGTGCCAGCAGCCAAGGGGACCACTACGAGCAGTACTTC	CASSQGDHYEQYF
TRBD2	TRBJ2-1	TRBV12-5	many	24	TGTGCTAGTGGTGCTTACCTGGCCCTAAACCGTCTAGCGGGAGGGCCGAAAGTTGGGAATGAGCAGTTCTTC	CASGAYLALNRLAGGPKVGNEQFF
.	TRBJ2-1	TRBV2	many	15	TGTGCCAGCAGTGAGTCTACGCCCTCCTACAATGAGCAGTTCTTC	CASSESTPSYNEQFF
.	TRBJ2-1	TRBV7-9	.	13	TGTGCCAGCAGCTTAACGCTTTTCAATGAGCAGTCCTTC	CASSLTLFNEQSF
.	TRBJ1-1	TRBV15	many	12	TGTGCCACCAGCAAATCGGTTACTGAAGCTTTCTTT	CATSKSVTEAFF
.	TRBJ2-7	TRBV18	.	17	TGTGCCAGGGCACTAGGTTATAGCGAAGCAATCTCCTACGAGCAGTACTTC	CARALGYSEAISYEQYF
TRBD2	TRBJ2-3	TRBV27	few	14	TGTGCCAGCAGCAGGGGACTAGCGGCCGTTTCGCAGTATTTT	CASSRGLAAVSQYF
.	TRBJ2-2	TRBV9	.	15	TGTGCCAGCAGCCTTCAGTCCACTAGCACCGGGGAGCTGTTTTTT	CASSLQSTSTGELFF
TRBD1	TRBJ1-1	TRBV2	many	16	TGTGCCACCCGGGACAGGGGGCGAGGACGGGACACTGAAGCTTTCTTT	CATRDRGRGRDTEAFF
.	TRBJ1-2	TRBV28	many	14	TGTGCCAGCAGTTTAGCAGGGGTGGACTATGGCTACACCTTC	CASSLAGVDYGYTF
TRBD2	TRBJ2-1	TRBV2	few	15	TGTGCCAGCAGCGTAACTAGCGAGGCGTACAATGAGCAGTTCTTC	CASSVTSEAYNEQFF
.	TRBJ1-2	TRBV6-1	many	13	TGTGCCAGCAGAGTACCGGGACATCCTGGCTACACCTTC	CASRVPGHPGYTF
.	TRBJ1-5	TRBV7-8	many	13	TGTGCCAGCAGCCCTACACAGAATCAGCCCCAGCATTTT	CASSPTQNQPQHF
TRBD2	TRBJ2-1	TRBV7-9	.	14	TGTGCCAGCCTTACTAGCGGGAGGGCACATGAGCAGTTCTTC	CASLTSGRAHEQFF
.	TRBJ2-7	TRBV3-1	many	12	TGTGCCAGCAGCCAAGTGAGCTACGAGCAGTACTTC	CASSQVSYEQYF
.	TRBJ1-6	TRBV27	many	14	TGTGCCAGCAGTTTAGGAGGGAATAATTCACCCCTCCACTTT	CASSLGGNNSPLHF